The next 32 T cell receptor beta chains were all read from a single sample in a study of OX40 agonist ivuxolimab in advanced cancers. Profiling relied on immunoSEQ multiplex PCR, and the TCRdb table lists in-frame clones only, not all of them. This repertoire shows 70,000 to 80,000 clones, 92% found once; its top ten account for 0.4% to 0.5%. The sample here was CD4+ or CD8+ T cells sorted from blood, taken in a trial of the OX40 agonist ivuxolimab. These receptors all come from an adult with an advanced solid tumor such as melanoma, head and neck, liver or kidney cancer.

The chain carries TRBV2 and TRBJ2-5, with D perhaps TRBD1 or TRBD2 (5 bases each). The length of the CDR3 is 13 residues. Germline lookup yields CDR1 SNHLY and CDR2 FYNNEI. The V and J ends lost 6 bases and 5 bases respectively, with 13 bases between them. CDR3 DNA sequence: TGTGCCAGCAGGGCTGAGGGGACGGAGACCCAGTACTTC. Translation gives CASRAEGTETQYF.

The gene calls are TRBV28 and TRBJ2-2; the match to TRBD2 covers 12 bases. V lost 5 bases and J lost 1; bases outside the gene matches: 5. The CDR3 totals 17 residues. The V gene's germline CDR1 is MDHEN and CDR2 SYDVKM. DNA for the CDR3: TGTGCCAGCAGTCCGACTAGCGGGAGAGGGAACACCGGGGAGCTGTTTTTT. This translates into CASSPTSGRGNTGELFF.

CDR3 amino acids: CAISELASGTENEQFF. The CDR3 DNA reads as TGTGCCATCAGTGAGTTGGCTAGCGGGACGGAGAATGAGCAGTTCTTC. The rearrangement links TRBV10-3 to TRBJ2-1; 9 bases map to TRBD2. Trimming took 1 base from V and 7 from J; bases not matched to a gene: 8. CDR1 is ENHRY and CDR2 is SYGVKD in the germline V gene. The CDR3 has 16 residues.

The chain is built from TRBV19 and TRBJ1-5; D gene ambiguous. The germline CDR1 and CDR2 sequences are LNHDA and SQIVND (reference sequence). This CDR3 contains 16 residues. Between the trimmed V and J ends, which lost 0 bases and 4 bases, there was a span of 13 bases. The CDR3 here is CASSIESAAANQPQHF. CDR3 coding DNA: TGTGCCAGTAGTATAGAAAGTGCGGCGGCTAATCAGCCCCAGCATTTT.

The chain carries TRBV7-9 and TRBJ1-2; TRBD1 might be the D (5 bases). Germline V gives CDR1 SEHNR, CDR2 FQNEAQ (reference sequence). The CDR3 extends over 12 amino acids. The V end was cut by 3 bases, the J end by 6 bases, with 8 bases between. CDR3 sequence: CASSFPRDGYTF. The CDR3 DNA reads TGTGCCAGCAGCTTCCCCAGGGATGGCTACACCTTC.

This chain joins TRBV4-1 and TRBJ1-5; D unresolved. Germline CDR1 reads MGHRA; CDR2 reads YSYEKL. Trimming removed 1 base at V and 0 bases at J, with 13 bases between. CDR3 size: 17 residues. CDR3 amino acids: CASSQVGWQNSNQPQHF. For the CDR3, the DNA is TGCGCCAGCAGCCAAGTAGGCTGGCAGAATAGCAATCAGCCCCAGCATTTT.

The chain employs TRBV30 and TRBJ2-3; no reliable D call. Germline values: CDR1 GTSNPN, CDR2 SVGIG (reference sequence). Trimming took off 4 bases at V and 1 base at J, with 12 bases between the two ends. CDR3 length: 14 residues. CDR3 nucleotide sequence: TGTGCCTGGATGCTCGGCTCAGGCACAGATACGCAGTATTTT. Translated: CAWMLGSGTDTQYF. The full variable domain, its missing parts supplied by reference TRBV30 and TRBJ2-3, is SQTIHQWPATLVQPVGSPLSLECTVEGTSNPNLYWYRQAAGRGLQLLFYSVGIGQISSEVPQNLSASRPQDRQFILSSKKLLLSDSGFYLCAWMLGSGTDTQYFGPGTRLTVL.

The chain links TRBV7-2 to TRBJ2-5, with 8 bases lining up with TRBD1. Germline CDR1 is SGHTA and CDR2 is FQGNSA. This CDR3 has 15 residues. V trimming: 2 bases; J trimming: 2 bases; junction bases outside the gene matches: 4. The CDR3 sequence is CASSLQGAGQETQYF. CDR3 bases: TGTGCCAGCAGCTTACAGGGGGCAGGGCAAGAGACCCAGTACTTC.

The CDR3 DNA follows: TGCGCCAGCAGCTTCTCAGGGGGCTCTGGGGCCAACGTCCTGACTTTC. Its protein is CASSFSGGSGANVLTF. The rearrangement joins TRBV5-1 to TRBJ2-6; 7 nucleotides line up with TRBD1. In germline, CDR1 is SGHRS, CDR2 YFSETQ. V lost 2 bases and J lost 0; bases outside the gene matches: 2. The CDR3 is 16 amino acids.

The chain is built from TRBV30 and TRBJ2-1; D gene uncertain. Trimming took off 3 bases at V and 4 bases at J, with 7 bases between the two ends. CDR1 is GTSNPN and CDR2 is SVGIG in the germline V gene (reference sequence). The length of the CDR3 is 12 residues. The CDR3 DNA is TGTGCCTGGAGAACAGCTTACAATGAGCAGTTCTTC. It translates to CAWRTAYNEQFF.

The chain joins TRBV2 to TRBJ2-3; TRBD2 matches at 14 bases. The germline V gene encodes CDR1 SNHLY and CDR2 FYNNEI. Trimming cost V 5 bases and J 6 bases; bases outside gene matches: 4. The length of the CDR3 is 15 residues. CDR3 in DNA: TGTGCCAGCAGTAGACTAGCGGGAGGGCCGGATACGCAGTATTTT. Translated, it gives CASSRLAGGPDTQYF.

The CDR3 here is CASSQGQGETQETQYF. CDR3 coding DNA: TGCGCCAGCAGCCAAGGACAGGGGGAAACTCAGGAGACCCAGTACTTC. The rearrangement joins TRBV10-1 to TRBJ2-5; 10 positions match TRBD1. The germline CDR1 and CDR2 sequences are WNHNN and SYGVQD (reference sequence). Losses at the gene ends were 6 bases for V and 5 bases for J; bases not matched to a gene: 12. This CDR3 is 16 amino acids long.

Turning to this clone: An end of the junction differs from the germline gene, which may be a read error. CDR3 sequence: CASSLQREQYF. The CDR3 nucleotides read TGTGCCAGCAGCCTCCAGCGGGAGCAGTACTTC. J is TRBJ2-5 and V is TRBV5-1; 8 nucleotides align to TRBD2. Germline values: CDR1 SGHRS, CDR2 YFSETQ. The CDR3 spans 11 residues.

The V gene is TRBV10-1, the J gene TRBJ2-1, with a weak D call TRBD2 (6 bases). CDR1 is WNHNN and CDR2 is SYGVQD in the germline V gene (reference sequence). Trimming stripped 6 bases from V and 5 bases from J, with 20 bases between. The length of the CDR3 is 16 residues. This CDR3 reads CASSGLPSAPNNEQFF. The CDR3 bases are TGCGCCAGCAGCGGGCTCCCTAGCGCCCCGAACAATGAGCAGTTCTTC.

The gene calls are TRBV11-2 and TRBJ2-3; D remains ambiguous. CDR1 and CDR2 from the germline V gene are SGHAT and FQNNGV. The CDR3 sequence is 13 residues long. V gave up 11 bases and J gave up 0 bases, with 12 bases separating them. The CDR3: CAATIPSTDTQYF. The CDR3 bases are TGTGCCGCCACTATTCCTAGCACAGATACGCAGTATTTT.

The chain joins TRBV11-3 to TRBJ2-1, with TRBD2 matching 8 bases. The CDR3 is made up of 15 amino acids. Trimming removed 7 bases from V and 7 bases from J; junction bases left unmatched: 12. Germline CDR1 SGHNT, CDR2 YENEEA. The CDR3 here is CASNNPGLVGNEQFF. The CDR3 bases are TGTGCCAGCAACAATCCGGGACTAGTGGGGAATGAGCAGTTCTTC.

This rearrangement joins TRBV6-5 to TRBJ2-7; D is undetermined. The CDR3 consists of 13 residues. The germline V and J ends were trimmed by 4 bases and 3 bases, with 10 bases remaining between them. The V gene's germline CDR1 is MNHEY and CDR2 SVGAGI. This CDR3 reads CASSFSYGYEQYF. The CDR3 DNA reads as TGTGCCAGCAGTTTTTCCTACGGCTACGAGCAGTACTTC.

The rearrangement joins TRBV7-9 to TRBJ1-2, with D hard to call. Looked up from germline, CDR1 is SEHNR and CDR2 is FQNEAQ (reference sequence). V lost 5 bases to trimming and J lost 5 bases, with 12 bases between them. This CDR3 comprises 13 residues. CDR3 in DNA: TGTGCCAGCAGCCCCCATGGGGTTTATGGCTACACCTTC. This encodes CASSPHGVYGYTF.

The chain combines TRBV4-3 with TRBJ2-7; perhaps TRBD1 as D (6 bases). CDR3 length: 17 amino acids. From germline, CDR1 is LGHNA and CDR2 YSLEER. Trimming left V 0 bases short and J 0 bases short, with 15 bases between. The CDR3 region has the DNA TGCGCCAGCAGCCAAGATCTTACAGGGCTGGGCTCCTACGAGCAGTACTTC. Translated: CASSQDLTGLGSYEQYF.

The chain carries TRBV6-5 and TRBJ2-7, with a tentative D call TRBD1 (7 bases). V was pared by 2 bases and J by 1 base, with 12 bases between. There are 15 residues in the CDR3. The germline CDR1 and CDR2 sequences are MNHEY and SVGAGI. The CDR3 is CASSYGGTESYEQYF. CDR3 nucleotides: TGTGCCAGCAGTTACGGCGGGACAGAGTCCTACGAGCAGTACTTC.

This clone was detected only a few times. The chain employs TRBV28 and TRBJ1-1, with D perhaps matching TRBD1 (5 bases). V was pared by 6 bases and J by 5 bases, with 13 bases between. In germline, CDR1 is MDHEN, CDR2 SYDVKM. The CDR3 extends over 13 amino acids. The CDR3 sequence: CASSLLEGTEAFF. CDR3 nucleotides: TGTGCCAGCAGCCTCCTCGAGGGGACTGAAGCTTTCTTT.

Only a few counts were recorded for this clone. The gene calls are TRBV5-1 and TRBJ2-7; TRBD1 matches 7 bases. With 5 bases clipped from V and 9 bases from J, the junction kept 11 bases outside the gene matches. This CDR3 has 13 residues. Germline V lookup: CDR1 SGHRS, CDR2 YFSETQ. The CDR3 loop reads CASRTDRDRPQYF. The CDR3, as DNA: TGCGCCAGCAGAACTGACAGGGATCGCCCGCAGTACTTC.

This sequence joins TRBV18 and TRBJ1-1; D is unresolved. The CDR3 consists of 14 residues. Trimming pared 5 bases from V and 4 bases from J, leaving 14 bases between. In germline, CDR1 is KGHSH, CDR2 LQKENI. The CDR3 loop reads CASSSLDLATEAFF. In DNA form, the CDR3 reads TGTGCCAGCTCATCACTGGACCTGGCCACTGAAGCTTTCTTT.

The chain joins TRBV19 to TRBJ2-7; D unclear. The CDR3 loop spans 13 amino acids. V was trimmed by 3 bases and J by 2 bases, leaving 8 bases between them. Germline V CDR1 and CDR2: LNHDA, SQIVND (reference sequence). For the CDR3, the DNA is TGTGCCAGTAGTATGATAGTCCCCTACGAGCAGTACTTC. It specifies CASSMIVPYEQYF.

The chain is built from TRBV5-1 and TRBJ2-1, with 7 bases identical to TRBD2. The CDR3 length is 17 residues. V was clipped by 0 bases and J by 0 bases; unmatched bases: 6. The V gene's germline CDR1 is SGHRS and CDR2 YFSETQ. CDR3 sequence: CASSLGRLAGSYNEQFF. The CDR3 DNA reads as TGCGCCAGCAGCTTGGGGCGACTAGCCGGCTCCTACAATGAGCAGTTCTTC.

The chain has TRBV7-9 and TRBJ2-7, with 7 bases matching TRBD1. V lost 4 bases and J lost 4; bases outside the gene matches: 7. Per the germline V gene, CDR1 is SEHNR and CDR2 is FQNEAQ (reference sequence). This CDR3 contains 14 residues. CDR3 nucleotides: TGTGCCAGCAGCTCATTAACACAGGGGTACGAGCAGTACTTC. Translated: CASSSLTQGYEQYF.

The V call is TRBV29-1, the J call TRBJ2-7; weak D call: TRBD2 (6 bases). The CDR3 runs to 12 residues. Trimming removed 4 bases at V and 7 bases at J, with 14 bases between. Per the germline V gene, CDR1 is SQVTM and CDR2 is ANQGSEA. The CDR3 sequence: CSVGEEVREQYF. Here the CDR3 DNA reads TGCAGCGTTGGGGAGGAAGTGAGGGAGCAGTACTTC.

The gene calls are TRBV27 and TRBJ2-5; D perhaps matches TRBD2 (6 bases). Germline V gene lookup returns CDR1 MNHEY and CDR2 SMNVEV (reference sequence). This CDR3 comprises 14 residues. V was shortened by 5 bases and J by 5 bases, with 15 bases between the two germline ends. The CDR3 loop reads CASSRLGGGETQYF. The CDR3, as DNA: TGTGCCAGCAGTCGCCTCGGGGGTGGTGAGACCCAGTACTTC.

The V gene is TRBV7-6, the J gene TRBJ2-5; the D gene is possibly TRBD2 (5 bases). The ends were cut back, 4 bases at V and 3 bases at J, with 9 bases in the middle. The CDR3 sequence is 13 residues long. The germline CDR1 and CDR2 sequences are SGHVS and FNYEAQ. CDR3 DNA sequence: TGTGCCAGCAGCTCGCCACTAGAAGAGACCCAGTACTTC. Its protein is CASSSPLEETQYF.

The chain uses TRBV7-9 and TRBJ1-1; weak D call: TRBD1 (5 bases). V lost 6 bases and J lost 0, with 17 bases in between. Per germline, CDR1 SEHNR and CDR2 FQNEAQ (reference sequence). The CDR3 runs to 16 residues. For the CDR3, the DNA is TGTGCCAGCAGATCCGGTGGTGGGGGGGTGAACACTGAAGCTTTCTTT. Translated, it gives CASRSGGGGVNTEAFF.

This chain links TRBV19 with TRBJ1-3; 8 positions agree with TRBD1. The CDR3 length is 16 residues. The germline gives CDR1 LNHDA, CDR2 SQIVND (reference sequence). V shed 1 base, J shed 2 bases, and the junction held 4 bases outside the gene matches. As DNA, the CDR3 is TGTGCCAGTAGTATAGCGGGCAGGGGGCCTGGAAACACCATATATTTT. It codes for CASSIAGRGPGNTIYF.

CDR3 loop: CASSPDPGAKNIQYF. CDR3 sequence (DNA): TGTGCCAGCAGCCCCGATCCGGGGGCCAAAAACATTCAGTACTTC. The chain couples TRBV7-9 to TRBJ2-4, with TRBD2 as a possible D gene (5 bases). CDR1 is SEHNR, CDR2 FQNEAQ, per germline (reference sequence). Trimming pared 5 bases from V and 1 base from J, leaving 12 bases between. CDR3 length equals 15 residues.